A single sample is the source of the 9 T cell receptor beta chains below, sequenced in a study of blood T cells in healthy people across ages. Combining a sample-barcoded 5' primer with a J-beta primer mix, a second PCR ran for roughly 7 to 12 cycles. TCRdb analysed the 5' RACE reads with MiXCR anew, one entry per CDR3 protein. This table has roughly 1,100,000 distinct CDR3 sequences, around 27% appearing once. These data were likewise used in another study, on T cells of mothers and their children.

The sample taken for sequencing was blood. The source is a girl aged 2-10 years in good health.

This clonotype was seen at least ten times. The chain carries TRBV10-3 and TRBJ2-1; TRBD2 is a possible D gene (6 bases). V was trimmed by 3 bases and J by 3 bases, leaving 15 bases between them. CDR1 and CDR2 (germline): ENHRY, SYGVKD. The length of the CDR3 is 16 residues. CDR3 region: CAISETGELLYNEQFF. CDR3 DNA sequence: TGTGCCATCAGTGAAACGGGGGAACTCCTCTACAATGAGCAGTTCTTC.

This clonotype has only a few counts. V usage is TRBV7-3 and J usage is TRBJ2-2; 8 bases agree with TRBD2. The ends lost 5 bases at V and 1 base at J; junction bases unmatched: 6. Germline V CDR1 and CDR2: SGHTA, FQGTGA. This CDR3 is built from 16 residues. The CDR3 sequence: CASSLFSGVNTGELFF. The DNA for the CDR3 is TGTGCCAGCAGCCTGTTTAGCGGGGTGAACACCGGGGAGCTGTTTTTT.

This clonotype came up a few times. The CDR3 DNA sequence: TGTGCCAGCAGCGTAGCCTTCGGCCCCTGGGAGACCCAGTACTTC. This sequence encodes CASSVAFGPWETQYF. The rearrangement links TRBV9 to TRBJ2-5; D is unresolved. V lost 0 bases to trimming and J lost 5 bases, with 14 bases between them. The germline CDR1 and CDR2 sequences are SGDLS and YYNGEE. The length of the CDR3 is 15 residues.

CDR3 region: CASSFGTLSYEQYF. Here the CDR3 DNA reads TGTGCCAGCAGTTTCGGGACCCTCTCCTACGAGCAGTACTTC. The V and J genes are TRBV12-3 or TRBV12-4 and TRBJ2-7; perhaps D is TRBD1 or TRBD2 (5 bases each). This CDR3 has 14 amino acids. The ends were cut back, 3 bases at V and 0 bases at J, with 9 bases in the middle.

This clonotype was found a few times. The rearrangement links TRBV29-1 to TRBJ2-1; weak D call: TRBD2 (5 bases). The CDR3 runs to 13 residues. Germline assignment: CDR1 SQVTM and CDR2 ANQGSEA. V lost 0 bases to trimming and J lost 9 bases, with 12 bases between them. CDR3 residues: CSVEDFTEGEQFF. The CDR3, as DNA: TGCAGCGTTGAAGACTTCACCGAGGGTGAGCAGTTCTTC.

V usage is TRBV9 and J usage is TRBJ1-1, with TRBD1 matching over 7 bases. Germline trimming cut 2 bases from V and 6 bases from J; bases unmatched to any gene: 4. The CDR3 extends over 13 amino acids. Germline-derived CDR1 and CDR2 are SGDLS and YYNGEE. This CDR3 is CASSVGQGAEAFF. CDR3 nucleotides: TGTGCCAGCAGCGTCGGGCAGGGGGCTGAAGCTTTCTTT.

This clonotype has more than one count but fewer than ten. The J gene is TRBJ2-5, the V gene TRBV14; 13 nucleotides agree with TRBD2. This CDR3 is built from 15 residues. Germline trimming cut 4 bases from V and 5 bases from J; bases unmatched to any gene: 4. Germline V CDR1 and CDR2: SGHDN, FVKESK. CDR3 amino acids: CASSRGLAGTETQYF. For the CDR3, the DNA is TGTGCCAGCAGCCGGGGACTAGCGGGAACGGAGACCCAGTACTTC.

The chain recombines TRBV15 with TRBJ2-6, with D possibly being TRBD1 (5 bases). Trimming pared 1 base from V and 1 base from J, leaving 5 bases between. From germline, CDR1 is LNHNV and CDR2 YYDKDF (reference sequence). This CDR3 spans 15 amino acids. In DNA form, the CDR3 reads TGTGCCACCAGCAGAGCAGGGTCTGGGGCCAACGTCCTGACTTTC. Its protein product is CATSRAGSGANVLTF.

The chain combines TRBV28 with TRBJ2-5; D possibly corresponds to TRBD2 (5 bases). The germline CDR1 and CDR2 sequences are MDHEN and SYDVKM. The CDR3 consists of 10 residues. Trimming took off 8 bases at V and 7 bases at J, with 8 bases between the two ends. As DNA, the CDR3 is TGTGCCAGCGTAGGAGGGACCCAGTACTTC. Translated: CASVGGTQYF.